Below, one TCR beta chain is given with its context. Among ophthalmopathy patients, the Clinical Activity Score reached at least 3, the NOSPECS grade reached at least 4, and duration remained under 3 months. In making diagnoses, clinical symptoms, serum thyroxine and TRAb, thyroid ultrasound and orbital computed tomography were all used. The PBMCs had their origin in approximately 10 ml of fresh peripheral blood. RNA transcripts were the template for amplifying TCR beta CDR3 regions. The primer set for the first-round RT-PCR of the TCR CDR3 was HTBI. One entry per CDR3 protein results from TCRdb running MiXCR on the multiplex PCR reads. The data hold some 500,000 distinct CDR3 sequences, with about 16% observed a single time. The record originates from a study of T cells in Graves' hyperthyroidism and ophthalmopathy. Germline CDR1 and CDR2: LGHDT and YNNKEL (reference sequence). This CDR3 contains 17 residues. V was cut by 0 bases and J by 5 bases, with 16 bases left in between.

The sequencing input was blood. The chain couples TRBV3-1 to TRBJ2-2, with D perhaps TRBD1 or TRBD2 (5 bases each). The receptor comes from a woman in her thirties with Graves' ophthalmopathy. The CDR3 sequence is CASSQDRRDWGTGELFF. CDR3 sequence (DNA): TGTGCCAGCAGCCAAGATCGTAGAGATTGGGGGACCGGGGAGCTGTTTTTT.